The 32 T cell receptor beta chains below were found in one sample sequenced in a study of blood T cell repertoires in COVID-19. Sequencing used immunoSEQ multiplex PCR; TCRdb keeps in-frame clones, though not all of them. The sample contains 96,000 or so clones, 75% to 85% of which appear only once. The source material was peripheral blood. The source is a man aged 80 or over with COVID-19, enrolled during active disease.

Only a few counts were recorded for this clone. The CDR3 sequence: CASSSRITFGGELFF. Written as DNA, the CDR3 is TGTGCCAGCAGCTCACGTATAACCTTCGGCGGGGAGCTGTTTTTT. The V gene is TRBV7-2, the J gene TRBJ2-2; D remains ambiguous. Trimming removed 4 bases at V and 7 bases at J, with 16 bases between. Germline CDR1 reads SGHTA; CDR2 reads FQGNSA. This CDR3 comprises 15 residues. Together with reference TRBV7-2 and TRBJ2-2, the CDR3 gives the full variable domain: GAGVSQSPSNKVTEKGKDVELRCDPISGHTALYWYRQSLGQGLEFLIYFQGNSAPDKSGLPSDRFSAERTGGSVSTLTIQRTQQEDSAVYLCASSSRITFGGELFFGEGSRLTVL.

For the CDR3, the DNA is TGTGCCAGCAGTAAGACTGAAGGAGGCTATGGCTACACCTTC. It specifies CASSKTEGGYGYTF. V and J are TRBV6-5 and TRBJ1-2; D is uncertain. This CDR3 region has 14 residues. The ends were cut back, 5 bases at V and 4 bases at J, with 14 bases in the middle. The V gene's germline CDR1 is MNHEY and CDR2 SVGAGI.

The V gene is TRBV11-3, the J gene TRBJ2-1; TRBD2 matches 9 bases. This CDR3 comprises 18 residues. Germline values: CDR1 SGHNT, CDR2 YENEEA. Losses at the gene ends were 2 bases for V and 1 base for J; bases not matched to a gene: 9. The chain's CDR3 is CASSLSVSGRDSYNEQFF. CDR3 bases: TGTGCCAGCAGCTTAAGCGTTAGCGGGAGAGATTCCTACAATGAGCAGTTCTTC. Using reference TRBV11-3 and TRBJ2-1 for the parts outside the CDR3, the full variable domain is EAGVVQSPRYKIIEKKQPVAFWCNPISGHNTLYWYLQNLGQGPELLIRYENEEAVDDSQLPKDRFSAERLKGVDSTLKIQPAELGDSAVYLCASSLSVSGRDSYNEQFFGPGTRLTVL.

The gene calls are TRBV5-5 and TRBJ2-2, with 8 bases fitting TRBD1. With V trimmed by 7 bases and J by 0 bases, 5 bases remained unmatched. CDR3 length: 15 amino acids. CDR1 SGHKS and CDR2 YYEKEE come from the germline V gene (reference sequence). The CDR3 bases are TGTGCCAGCGATATGGACAGGGCGAACACCGGGGAGCTGTTTTTT. This sequence encodes CASDMDRANTGELFF.

This sequence joins TRBV29-1 and TRBJ2-5, with D unclear. Germline CDR1 reads SQVTM; CDR2 reads ANQGSEA. V lost 1 base, J lost 1 base, and 10 bases lay in between. The CDR3 consists of 14 residues. This CDR3 is CSVEVGTSQETQYF. The CDR3, as DNA: TGCAGCGTTGAAGTTGGCACAAGCCAAGAGACCCAGTACTTC. Based on the CDR3 plus reference TRBV29-1 and TRBJ2-5, the full variable domain is SAVISQKPSRDICQRGTSLTIQCQVDSQVTMMFWYRQQPGQSLTLIATANQGSEATYESGFVIDKFPISRPNLTFSTLTVSNMSPEDSSIYLCSVEVGTSQETQYFGPGTRLLVL.

The chain employs TRBV6-2 or TRBV6-3 and TRBJ2-1; a weak D match, TRBD2 (6 bases). The germline V gene encodes CDR1 MNHEY and CDR2 SVGEGT. Trimming cost V 0 bases and J 8 bases, with 14 bases left between them. The CDR3 contains 15 residues. CDR3 bases: TGTGCCAGCAGTTACTCGCGCGGGGCAGTCGATGAGCAGTTCTTC. Its translation is CASSYSRGAVDEQFF.

The chain employs TRBV12-5 and TRBJ2-7, with unresolved D. Germline V gives CDR1 LGHNT, CDR2 FRNRAP. This CDR3 contains 11 residues. The ends were cut back, 5 bases at V and 7 bases at J, with 9 bases in the middle. The CDR3 spells CASGTVSEQYF. CDR3 DNA sequence: TGTGCTAGTGGTACAGTATCGGAGCAGTACTTC.

CDR3 DNA: TGCAGCGTTGATGGGGCAGGGGGCGTATACGAGCAGTACTTC. Protein: CSVDGAGGVYEQYF. V usage is TRBV29-1 and J usage is TRBJ2-7, with 8 bases that match TRBD1. This CDR3 has 14 residues. J was trimmed by 4 bases and V by 3 bases; bases with no gene match: 8. Per germline, CDR1 SQVTM and CDR2 ANQGSEA.

The rearrangement uses TRBV23-1 and TRBJ1-2, with D possibly matching TRBD1 (5 bases). TRBV23-1 is flagged as an ORF with uncertain function. Trimming left V 0 bases short and J 5 bases short, with 25 bases between. The CDR3 extends over 19 amino acids. CDR3 amino acids: CASSQSWNSGAWHLYGYTF. As DNA, the CDR3 is TGCGCCAGCAGTCAATCATGGAATAGCGGGGCATGGCATCTATATGGCTACACCTTC.

The J gene is TRBJ1-2, the V gene TRBV6-5; D unclear. Germline CDR1 and CDR2: MNHEY and SVGAGI. With 6 bases removed from V and 7 bases from J, the gap between germline ends came to 12 bases. The CDR3 spans 12 residues. The CDR3 region is CASREGNTGYTF. The CDR3 DNA follows: TGTGCCAGCAGGGAGGGAAACACTGGCTACACCTTC.

To note about this clone: Relative to the germline gene, one junction end is altered; a read error may explain this. This rearrangement joins TRBV6-1 to TRBJ2-1, with 16 bases matching TRBD2. The germline V gene has CDR1 MNHNS and CDR2 SASEGT. The CDR3 is 15 amino acids. CDR3 loop: CASSEGTSGGGKQFF. For the CDR3, the DNA is TGTGCCAGCAGCGAAGGGACTAGCGGGGGGGGTAAGCAGTTCTTC.

The chain employs TRBV18 and TRBJ2-2; D not resolved. Trimming stripped 0 bases from V and 0 bases from J, with 8 bases between. This CDR3 spans 16 amino acids. Per germline, CDR1 KGHSH and CDR2 LQKENI. CDR3 sequence: CASSPPSRTNTGELFF. The CDR3 nucleotides are TGTGCCAGCTCACCACCATCCAGGACGAACACCGGGGAGCTGTTTTTT.

The chain joins TRBV25-1 to TRBJ2-7; possible D gene TRBD1, 5 bases. Germline V gives CDR1 MGHDK, CDR2 SYGVNS. Trimming removed 6 bases at V and 4 bases at J, with 13 bases between. This CDR3 comprises 13 residues. The CDR3 coding sequence is TGTGCCAGCAGGGAAGGGGCTAGTTACGAGCAGTACTTC. Its translation is CASREGASYEQYF.

J is TRBJ1-4 and V is TRBV30; maybe TRBD1 (6 bases). V dropped 3 bases and J dropped 7 bases, with 24 bases sitting between them. Germline CDR1 is GTSNPN and CDR2 is SVGIG (reference sequence). The CDR3 is made up of 17 amino acids. CDR3 region: CAWSPIQGNFRVEKLFF. The CDR3 DNA is TGTGCCTGGAGCCCTATACAGGGCAATTTTCGGGTTGAAAAACTGTTTTTT.

This chain uses TRBV6-2 or TRBV6-3 with TRBJ2-3; possible D gene TRBD2, 5 bases. Germline V CDR1 and CDR2: MNHEY, SVGEGT. This CDR3 region has 15 residues. Deletions cut 1 base from V and 2 bases from J, with 10 bases between. CDR3 residues: CASSYFRGNTDTQYF. The CDR3 DNA reads as TGTGCCAGCAGTTACTTTCGGGGAAACACAGATACGCAGTATTTT.

This chain joins TRBV27 and TRBJ1-5, with a weak D call TRBD1 (6 bases). The germline V and J ends were trimmed by 3 bases and 6 bases, with 15 bases remaining between them. Germline CDR1 MNHEY, CDR2 SMNVEV (reference sequence). This CDR3 has 15 residues. In DNA form, the CDR3 reads TGTGCCAGCAGTTTGAGTGCGGGGGCGCGTCAGCCCCAGCATTTT. Its translation: CASSLSAGARQPQHF.

The rearrangement joins TRBV5-6 to TRBJ1-2; 8 bases are shared with TRBD1. Looked up from germline, CDR1 is SGHDT and CDR2 is YYEEEE. Trimming cost V 0 bases and J 8 bases; bases outside gene matches: 9. CDR3 length equals 15 residues. CDR3 nucleotides: TGTGCCAGCAGCTTGGTCTTCCGGACAGGGCACGGCTACACCTTC. It codes for CASSLVFRTGHGYTF.

The chain employs TRBV9 and TRBJ1-1; 7 nucleotides agree with TRBD1. Per the germline V gene, CDR1 is SGDLS and CDR2 is YYNGEE. Germline trimming cut 2 bases from V and 2 bases from J; bases unmatched to any gene: 3. This CDR3 is built from 14 residues. The CDR3 DNA reads as TGTGCCAGCAGCGTCGACAGGGCCAACACTGAAGCTTTCTTT. This sequence encodes CASSVDRANTEAFF.

Note on this clone: At one end, the junction sequence differs from germline, possibly due to a read error. The chain links TRBV3-1 (or the pseudogene TRBV3-2) to TRBJ1-2; D perhaps matches TRBD1 (5 bases). In germline, CDR1 is LGHDT, CDR2 YNNKEL (reference sequence). CDR3 length: 11 amino acids. CDR3 in DNA: TGTGCCAGCAGCCAAGGTGCAGGGTCCAGCTTC. It yields the protein CASSQGAGSSF.

The rearrangement uses TRBV29-1 and TRBJ2-7; 8 nucleotides agree with TRBD1. J lost 2 bases, V lost 4 bases, and 4 bases had no gene match. This CDR3 is 13 amino acids long. Germline CDR1 reads SQVTM; CDR2 reads ANQGSEA. The CDR3 sequence is CSVALGQAYEQYF. The CDR3 nucleotides read TGCAGCGTTGCTTTGGGACAGGCCTACGAGCAGTACTTC.

The CDR3 region has the DNA TGTGCCAGCTCACCCGCGGGTCAGCCAACTAATGAAAAACTGTTTTTT. Translation: CASSPAGQPTNEKLFF. The V and J genes are TRBV18 and TRBJ1-4, with D unclear. The CDR3 is made up of 16 amino acids. The germline V and J ends were trimmed by 3 bases and 0 bases, with 11 bases remaining between them. CDR1 is KGHSH and CDR2 is LQKENI in the germline V gene. The whole variable domain, remainder taken from reference TRBV18 and TRBJ1-4, is NAGVMQNPRHLVRRRGQEARLRCSPMKGHSHVYWYRQLPEEGLKFMVYLQKENIIDESGMPKERFSAEFPKEGPSILRIQQVVRGDSAAYFCASSPAGQPTNEKLFFGSGTQLSVL.

V is TRBV6-6 and J is TRBJ2-7; D unresolved. V was cut by 5 bases and J by 3 bases, with 8 bases left in between. Germline CDR1 is MNHNY and CDR2 is SVGAGI (reference sequence). This CDR3 is 12 amino acids long. The CDR3 DNA reads TGTGCCAGCAGTCCTCAGATCTACGAGCAGTACTTC. This translates into CASSPQIYEQYF.

The chain carries TRBV30 and TRBJ1-1, with a possible D match to TRBD1 (6 bases). This CDR3 region has 17 residues. V shed 0 bases and J shed 0 bases, with 17 bases lying between them. Per the germline V gene, CDR1 is GTSNPN and CDR2 is SVGIG (reference sequence). The CDR3 loop reads CAWSVPEYRAMNTEAFF. The CDR3 DNA reads TGTGCCTGGAGTGTACCCGAGTACAGGGCTATGAACACTGAAGCTTTCTTT.

For the CDR3, the DNA is TGTGCCAGTAGTATCTTGCGGCGGGAGCTTGGCAATGAGCAGTTCTTC. Residues: CASSILRRELGNEQFF. This sequence joins TRBV19 and TRBJ2-1, with TRBD2 matching over 7 bases. V gave up 3 bases and J gave up 6 bases; unmatched junction bases: 11. The CDR3 is 16 amino acids. Looked up from germline, CDR1 is LNHDA and CDR2 is SQIVND (reference sequence). Full variable domain (outside the CDR3, taken from reference TRBV19 and TRBJ2-1): DGGITQSPKYLFRKEGQNVTLSCEQNLNHDAMYWYRQDPGQGLRLIYYSQIVNDFQKGDIAEGYSVSREKKESFPLTVTSAQKNPTAFYLCASSILRRELGNEQFFGPGTRLTVL.

The rearrangement joins TRBV11-2 to TRBJ1-3; the D is unclear. From germline, CDR1 is SGHAT and CDR2 FQNNGV. The CDR3 contains 17 residues. Trimming pared 5 bases from V and 0 bases from J, leaving 17 bases between. CDR3 sequence reads: CASSTRTLTHSGNTIYF. CDR3 DNA: TGTGCCAGCAGCACGCGGACTCTAACCCACTCTGGAAACACCATATATTTT.

V gene TRBV19 combines with J gene TRBJ2-7, with no clear D. The CDR3 is made up of 13 amino acids. Per the germline V gene, CDR1 is LNHDA and CDR2 is SQIVND (reference sequence). Trimming left V 4 bases short and J 0 bases short, with 7 bases between. Here the CDR3 reads CASSTFSSYEQYF. The DNA of the CDR3 is TGTGCCAGTAGTACCTTTAGCTCCTACGAGCAGTACTTC.

This rearrangement joins TRBV5-4 to TRBJ2-7, with TRBD2 identical over 9 bases. Germline loops: CDR1 SGHNT, CDR2 YYREEE (reference sequence). The V gene end was trimmed by 0 bases and the J gene end by 3 bases; junction bases not matched to a gene: 7. CDR3 size: 16 residues. CDR3 sequence: CASSLGAGGLSYEQYF. For the CDR3, the DNA is TGTGCCAGCAGCTTGGGAGCGGGAGGCCTAAGCTACGAGCAGTACTTC.

This clone was found once. This sequence joins TRBV30 and TRBJ1-6; 8 nucleotides agree with TRBD1. The CDR3 sequence is 17 residues long. Trimming cost V 8 bases and J 0 bases; bases outside gene matches: 12. CDR1 GTSNPN and CDR2 SVGIG come from the germline V gene (reference sequence). The CDR3: CAHSGGSSSSYNSPLHF. The CDR3 bases are TGTGCCCACTCAGGGGGCAGTTCCAGCTCCTATAATTCACCCCTCCACTTT. The variable domain in full, with the rest retrieved from reference TRBV30 and TRBJ1-6, is SQTIHQWPATLVQPVGSPLSLECTVEGTSNPNLYWYRQAAGRGLQLLFYSVGIGQISSEVPQNLSASRPQDRQFILSSKKLLLSDSGFYLCAHSGGSSSSYNSPLHFGNGTRLTVT.

The chain uses TRBV28 and TRBJ1-5; D is unresolved. Germline V lookup: CDR1 MDHEN, CDR2 SYDVKM. This CDR3 is 15 amino acids long. Deletions cut 3 bases from V and 0 bases from J, with 9 bases between. The CDR3 loop is CASSFYPSSNQPQHF. The CDR3, as DNA: TGTGCCAGCAGTTTTTATCCCAGTAGCAATCAGCCCCAGCATTTT. The full variable domain, in which reference TRBV28 and TRBJ1-5 provide the parts outside the CDR3, is DVKVTQSSRYLVKRTGEKVFLECVQDMDHENMFWYRQDPGLGLRLIYFSYDVKMKEKGDIPEGYSVSREKKERFSLILESASTNQTSMYLCASSFYPSSNQPQHFGDGTRLSIL.

The gene calls are TRBV27 and TRBJ1-6; 9 bases fit TRBD1. The CDR3 runs 17 residues. V was pared by 5 bases and J by 2 bases, with 7 bases of the junction left unmatched. From germline, CDR1 is MNHEY and CDR2 SMNVEV (reference sequence). The CDR3: CASSPGTGNPYNSPLHF. The CDR3 bases are TGTGCCAGCAGTCCCGGGACAGGGAACCCCTATAATTCACCCCTCCACTTT.

The gene calls are TRBV18 and TRBJ2-6; 7 bases map to TRBD1. After removal of 1 base from V and 1 base from J, the junction contained 7 bases not matched to a gene. The CDR3 length is 18 residues. Germline loops: CDR1 KGHSH, CDR2 LQKENI. Here the CDR3 reads CASSPLSTGVSGANVLTF. In nucleotides, the CDR3 is TGTGCCAGCTCACCACTGTCAACAGGGGTGTCTGGGGCCAACGTCCTGACTTTC.

V is TRBV6-5 and J is TRBJ2-1; 9 nucleotides agree with TRBD1. Trimming at V came to 6 bases and at J to 8 bases, leaving 8 bases not matched to a gene. Germline V CDR1 and CDR2: MNHEY, SVGAGI. The CDR3 sequence is 14 residues long. Here the CDR3 reads CASRGQGFRYEQFF. DNA of the CDR3: TGTGCCAGCAGAGGACAGGGGTTTCGGTATGAGCAGTTCTTC.